Below are 30 T cell receptor beta chains sequenced from a single sample in a study of T cells in women clearing cervical HPV infection. The protocol was immunoSEQ multiplex PCR, while the TCRdb copy is restricted to in-frame clones and leaves out a portion. The sample totals about 30,000 clones; its top ten clones hold about a sixth. Material for sequencing was blood buffy coat. The receptors derive from a woman between 18 and 70 years old with a cervical HPV16 infection that either progressed to CIN3+ or cleared (not recorded which).

With regard to this clone: The CDR3 is cut off 3 residues early in the read; its end comes from the germline J gene. This sequence joins TRBV7-3 and TRBJ1-2; perhaps TRBD1 as D (6 bases). CDR3 length: 15 residues. Germline CDR1 reads SGHTA; CDR2 reads FQGTGA. CDR3 in amino acids: CASSPGGGALDTYTF. The sequenced CDR3 bases are TGTGCCAGCAGCCCAGGTGGGGGGGCCTTGGATACC.

As for this clone: The read finishes 3 residues shy of the CDR3 end, and the germline J gene is used to complete it. V usage is TRBV19 and J usage is TRBJ1-2; D ambiguous. Trimming pared 6 bases from V and 2 bases from J, leaving 13 bases between. The CDR3 is made up of 14 amino acids. CDR1 is LNHDA and CDR2 is SQIVND in the germline V gene (reference sequence). The CDR3 spells CASRPIGGNYGYTF. CDR3 DNA, as far as it was read: TGTGCCAGTAGACCGATCGGCGGGAACTATGGC.

Note on this clone: The sequence runs out 3 residues before the end of the CDR3; the remainder is reconstructed from the germline J gene. V and J are TRBV20-1 and TRBJ2-2; D is unclear. This CDR3 has 15 residues. Trimming took 0 bases from V and 4 from J, leaving 12 bases between them. Germline CDR1 DFQATT, CDR2 SNEGSKA (reference sequence). The CDR3: CSARDPRVPTGELFF. Incomplete CDR3 DNA: TGCAGTGCTAGAGATCCAAGGGTTCCCACCGGGGAG.

As to this clone: Read sequence stops 3 residues before the CDR3 end, and the germline J gene provides the missing end. In the same sample, other DNA sequences code for this CDR3. The chain carries TRBV2 and TRBJ1-3, with D possibly TRBD1 on 6 matching bases. The CDR3 runs 14 residues. The V end lost 5 bases, the J end lost 3 bases, and 11 bases lay between the germline ends. The germline V gene encodes CDR1 SNHLY and CDR2 FYNNEI. CDR3 DNA, as far as it was read: TGTGCCAGCAGTCAGGGGCTAAGTGGAAACACC. This codes for CASSQGLSGNT. The CDR3 in its entirety is CASSQGLSGNTIYF.

As regards this clone: Read data end 3 residues before the CDR3 end; the end is taken from the germline J gene. The V call is TRBV19, the J call TRBJ2-7; possibly TRBD1 for D (5 bases). The CDR3 runs 14 residues. Germline CDR1 LNHDA, CDR2 SQIVND (reference sequence). V lost 5 bases and J 6 bases, leaving 17 bases between the germline ends. The CDR3 reads CASSPGGRASEQYF. Partial CDR3 DNA: TGTGCCAGTAGTCCCGGCGGCAGGGCGTCCGAG.

Of note for this clone: The CDR3 end is not reached by the read, which stops 3 residues before it; the germline J gene fills it in. The rearrangement uses TRBV6-1 and TRBJ1-2; D might be TRBD1 (5 bases). The CDR3 consists of 13 residues. Germline V gene sequence: CDR1 MNHNS, CDR2 SASEGT. The ends were cut back, 0 bases at V and 5 bases at J, with 7 bases in the middle. The CDR3 region is CASSEASGYGYTF. The CDR3 DNA, read in part, is TGTGCCAGCAGTGAAGCGTCAGGGTATGGC.

This clone counts as medium-sized (0.01 to 0.1%) by frequency. The read stops 3 residues short of the end of the CDR3; the missing end is completed from the germline J gene. The chain is built from TRBV4-1 and TRBJ2-2, with 8 nucleotides matching TRBD1. Germline V gene data show CDR1 as MGHRA and CDR2 as YSYEKL. Germline trimming cut 0 bases from V and 3 bases from J; bases unmatched to any gene: 3. This CDR3 is 16 amino acids long. The CDR3 bases that were read are TGCGCCAGCAGCCAAGATCGCAGGGGGCACACCGGGGAG. Translating gives CASSQDRRGHTGE. The full CDR3 protein reads CASSQDRRGHTGELFF.

On this clone: With the read ending 3 residues before the CDR3 end, the germline J gene is used to fill in that end. The chain joins TRBV5-1 to TRBJ2-3; D possibly corresponds to TRBD2 (6 bases). V shed 0 bases and J shed 5 bases, with 13 bases lying between them. Germline CDR1 is SGHRS and CDR2 is YFSETQ. The CDR3 covers 15 residues. CDR3 protein: CASSLGHLGGDTQYF. The covered CDR3 bases are TGCGCCAGCAGCTTGGGACACCTGGGGGGAGATACG.

This chain's CDR3 is CASSQTPGQHYEQYF. CDR3 DNA, as far as it was read: TGTGCCAGCAGCCAGACTCCGGGACAGCACTACGAG. This chain connects TRBV7-9 to TRBJ2-7, with 7 positions matching TRBD1. The sequence runs out 3 residues before the end of the CDR3; the remainder is reconstructed from the germline J gene. The CDR3 runs to 15 residues. Germline CDR1 reads SEHNR; CDR2 reads FQNEAQ (reference sequence). V lost 5 bases, J lost 3 bases, and 10 bases stayed unmatched.

Note on this clone: The read terminates 3 residues ahead of where the CDR3 ends, so the germline J gene completes it. This chain connects TRBV6-2 or TRBV6-3 to TRBJ1-2, with D tentatively TRBD1 (6 bases). Trimming removed 5 bases at V and 7 bases at J, with 11 bases between. CDR3 length equals 12 residues. Looked up from germline, CDR1 is MNHEY and CDR2 is SVGEGT. CDR3 bases read: TGTGCCAGCAGTGCAGGGGTGAGTGGC. This sequence encodes CASSAGVSG. The CDR3 in full is CASSAGVSGYTF.

As to this clone: Sequencing ends 3 residues short of the CDR3 end; the germline J gene provides the rest. The chain employs TRBV5-1 and TRBJ1-5, with D hard to call. Germline values: CDR1 SGHRS, CDR2 YFSETQ. The CDR3 sequence is 14 residues long. V gave up 2 bases and J gave up 0 bases, with 6 bases separating them. The CDR3 DNA, read in part, is TGCGCCAGCAGCTTCTCGTATAGCAATCAGCCC. This encodes CASSFSYSNQP. The full CDR3 protein reads CASSFSYSNQPQHF.

On this clone itself: The CDR3 goes on 3 residues after the read ends, and that part is filled in from the germline J gene. The gene calls are TRBV13 and TRBJ2-2; TRBD1 matches 11 bases. The CDR3 has 15 residues. Trimming at V came to 6 bases and at J to 7 bases, leaving 7 bases not matched to a gene. Germline CDR1 reads PRHDT; CDR2 reads FYEKMQ (reference sequence). The CDR3 bases that were read are TGTGCCAGCAGTAGGACAGGGGGCAGCGTCGGGGAG. This codes for CASSRTGGSVGE. The CDR3 reads in full as CASSRTGGSVGELFF.

As concerns this clone: The junction shows a germline mismatch at one end, possibly a read error. This CDR3 is CASKRTTNEKLFF. Incomplete CDR3 DNA: TGTGCCAGTAAGAGGACAACAAATGAAAAA. V and J are TRBV19 and TRBJ1-4; tentative D call: TRBD1 (5 bases). The read stops 3 residues short of the end of the CDR3; the missing end is completed from the germline J gene. This CDR3 comprises 13 residues. The germline V gene encodes CDR1 LNHDA and CDR2 SQIVND (reference sequence).

Comment on this clone: With the read ending 3 residues before the CDR3 end, the germline J gene is used to fill in that end. The rearrangement joins TRBV19 to TRBJ1-4; possible D gene TRBD1, 6 bases. The V and J ends lost 2 bases and 8 bases respectively, with 18 bases between them. CDR3 size: 16 residues. Germline loops: CDR1 LNHDA, CDR2 SQIVND (reference sequence). The CDR3 loop is CASSISPGTTNEKLFF. The sequenced CDR3 bases are TGTGCCAGTAGTATATCCCCTGGGACAACGAACGAAAAA.

As to this clone: One end of the junction varies from germline; a read error may be responsible. The read gets to within 3 residues of the CDR3 end, and the germline J gene fills in the rest. Additional DNA sequences in this sample encode the identical CDR3. J is TRBJ1-3 and V is TRBV18; TRBD1 matches 7 bases. CDR1 KGHSH and CDR2 LQKENI come from the germline V gene. The CDR3 is 16 amino acids. CDR3 region: CASSQGQAATGNTIYF. Incomplete CDR3 DNA: TGTGCCAGCTCACAAGGACAGGCTGCTACTGGAAACACT.

As regards this clone: The CDR3 extends 3 residues past the end of the read, so its final part is completed from the germline J gene. The rearrangement uses TRBV2 and TRBJ1-2; weak D call: TRBD1 (5 bases). Germline CDR1 and CDR2: SNHLY and FYNNEI. Trimming stripped 5 bases from V and 4 bases from J, with 14 bases between. This CDR3 region has 14 residues. CDR3 DNA (partial): TGTGCCAGCAGTCCCCTCCCAGGGATCTATGGC. Translated: CASSPLPGIYG. The CDR3 as a whole reads CASSPLPGIYGYTF.

Details on this clone: Read data end 3 residues before the CDR3 end; the end is taken from the germline J gene. The chain recombines TRBV19 with TRBJ2-7, with a tentative D call TRBD1 (5 bases). V was shortened by 1 base and J by 3 bases, with 7 bases between the two germline ends. The CDR3 has 13 residues. The germline V gene encodes CDR1 LNHDA and CDR2 SQIVND (reference sequence). The DNA read from the CDR3 is TGTGCCAGTAGTATAGTAGACAGCTACGAG. It is translated as CASSIVDSYE. The CDR3 in its entirety is CASSIVDSYEQYF.

About this clone: The read halts 3 residues ahead of the CDR3 end, with the missing end drawn from the germline J gene. The chain joins TRBV7-2 to TRBJ2-3; possibly TRBD1 or TRBD2 for D (7 bases each). Per germline, CDR1 SGHTA and CDR2 FQGNSA. This CDR3 has 13 amino acids. The sequenced CDR3 bases are TGTGCCAGCAGCTCGACAGGGAGGGAGACG. This translates into CASSSTGRET. The complete CDR3 reads CASSSTGRETQYF.

Concerning this clone itself: The read terminates 3 residues ahead of where the CDR3 ends, so the germline J gene completes it. The chain employs TRBV10-3 and TRBJ1-4, with D possibly matching TRBD1 (5 bases). Per germline, CDR1 ENHRY and CDR2 SYGVKD. V lost 9 bases and J lost 8, with 10 bases in between. The CDR3 has 11 amino acids. Incomplete CDR3 DNA: TGTGCCATAGGGGCTGGGGAAAAA. It yields the protein CAIGAGEK. The complete CDR3 sequence is CAIGAGEKLFF.

To note about this clone: Read sequence stops 3 residues before the CDR3 end, and the germline J gene provides the missing end. V gene TRBV6-1 combines with J gene TRBJ2-3; D is ambiguous. CDR3 size: 15 residues. The V gene's germline CDR1 is MNHNS and CDR2 SASEGT. V was cut by 0 bases and J by 0 bases, with 7 bases left in between. The DNA read from the CDR3 is TGTGCCAGCAGTGAAGCAGGCCCGAGCACAGATACG. Its translation is CASSEAGPSTDT. The complete CDR3 sequence is CASSEAGPSTDTQYF.

Regarding this clone: The CDR3 end is not reached by the read, which stops 3 residues before it; the germline J gene fills it in. This chain uses TRBV5-6 with TRBJ1-5, with D possibly matching TRBD1 (5 bases). This CDR3 is built from 14 residues. V was cut by 2 bases and J by 3 bases, with 9 bases left in between. Germline loops: CDR1 SGHDT, CDR2 YYEEEE. CDR3 DNA (partial): TGTGCCAGCAGCTTTTGGGGGGACAATCAGCCC. This codes for CASSFWGDNQP. The CDR3, in full, reads CASSFWGDNQPQHF.

Regarding this clone: The read terminates 3 residues ahead of where the CDR3 ends, so the germline J gene completes it. The gene calls are TRBV7-8 and TRBJ2-7, with a tentative D call TRBD1 (5 bases). V gave up 1 base and J gave up 0 bases, with 10 bases separating them. From germline, CDR1 is SGHVS and CDR2 FQNEAQ. CDR3 size: 15 residues. The CDR3 bases that were read are TGTGCCAGCAGCTTAGGGCTAGACAGCTCCTACGAG. Residues: CASSLGLDSSYE. The CDR3, in full, reads CASSLGLDSSYEQYF.

In the case of this clone: The read stops 3 residues short of the end of the CDR3; the missing end is completed from the germline J gene. V gene TRBV20-1 combines with J gene TRBJ1-1; TRBD1 aligns across 7 bases. This CDR3 spans 15 amino acids. V lost 2 bases, J lost 1 base, and 7 bases stayed unmatched. CDR1 is DFQATT, CDR2 SNEGSKA, per germline (reference sequence). The CDR3 reads CSARIGGSRNTEAFF. The CDR3 bases that were read are TGCAGTGCTAGAATAGGGGGCTCTAGGAACACTGAA.

A remark on this clone: The read halts 3 residues ahead of the CDR3 end, with the missing end drawn from the germline J gene. This chain links TRBV24-1 with TRBJ2-5; 8 bases align to TRBD1. CDR1 and CDR2 (germline): KGHDR, SFDVKD. V was pared by 6 bases and J by 3 bases, with 2 bases of the junction left unmatched. The CDR3 runs 13 residues. The covered CDR3 bases are TGTGCCACCAGTCTGACAGGGGAAGAGACC. The encoded protein is CATSLTGEET. The CDR3 as a whole reads CATSLTGEETQYF.

A word on this clone: The read gets to within 3 residues of the CDR3 end, and the germline J gene fills in the rest. The chain has TRBV6-2 or TRBV6-3 and TRBJ2-1; D is unclear. Germline CDR1 MNHEY, CDR2 SVGEGT. V dropped 2 bases and J dropped 4 bases, with 6 bases sitting between them. CDR3 length equals 13 residues. This chain's CDR3 is CASSYDTYNEQFF. The covered CDR3 bases are TGTGCCAGCAGTTACGACACTTACAATGAG.

In the case of this clone: The CDR3 end lies 3 residues beyond the end of the read and is filled in from the germline J gene. The rearrangement links TRBV5-5 to TRBJ2-5; maybe TRBD2 (6 bases). The CDR3 extends over 15 amino acids. Trimming pared 4 bases from V and 5 bases from J, leaving 18 bases between. Per the germline V gene, CDR1 is SGHKS and CDR2 is YYEKEE (reference sequence). CDR3 region: CASSPWRGRDETQYF. The part of the CDR3 DNA that was read is TGTGCCAGCAGCCCGTGGCGGGGCAGGGATGAGACC. Drawing the rest from reference TRBV5-5 and TRBJ2-5, the complete variable domain is DAGVTQSPTHLIKTRGQQVTLRCSPISGHKSVSWYQQVLGQGPQFIFQYYEKEERGRGNFPDRFSARQFPNYSSELNVNALLLGDSALYLCASSPWRGRDETQYFGPGTRLLVL.

The CDR3 loop is CASSSIAGVYNEQFF. The DNA read from the CDR3 is TGTGCCAGCAGCTCCATAGCGGGAGTTTACAATGAG. The chain is built from TRBV7-3 and TRBJ2-1; 9 bases agree with TRBD2. The read finishes 3 residues shy of the CDR3 end, and the germline J gene is used to complete it. The CDR3 is 15 amino acids. Germline V gene data show CDR1 as SGHTA and CDR2 as FQGTGA. V lost 4 bases to trimming and J lost 4 bases; unmatched junction nucleotides: 5.

Comment on this clone: The missing CDR3 end, 3 residues past where the read stops, is filled in from the germline J gene. This chain uses TRBV7-9 with TRBJ2-1, with D possibly matching TRBD2 (6 bases). Per the germline V gene, CDR1 is SEHNR and CDR2 is FQNEAQ (reference sequence). This CDR3 region has 14 residues. V shed 3 bases and J shed 0 bases, with 6 bases lying between them. CDR3 in amino acids: CASSFGGSYNEQFF. The DNA read from the CDR3 is TGTGCCAGCAGCTTCGGGGGCTCCTACAATGAG.

To note about this clone: The read ends 3 residues shy of where the CDR3 ends; the end is completed using the germline J gene. V usage is TRBV5-1 and J usage is TRBJ1-6; D not resolved. The V end lost 0 bases, the J end lost 10 bases, and 8 bases lay between the germline ends. In germline, CDR1 is SGHRS, CDR2 YFSETQ. The CDR3 has 13 residues. Incomplete CDR3 DNA: TGCGCCAGCAGCTTGGCTGGCAGATCACCC. It yields the protein CASSLAGRSP. In full, the CDR3 reads CASSLAGRSPLHF. Full variable domain (rest looked up from reference TRBV5-1 and TRBJ1-6): KAGVTQTPRYLIKTRGQQVTLSCSPISGHRSVSWYQQTPGQGLQFLFEYFSETQRNKGNFPGRFSGRQFSNSRSEMNVSTLELGDSALYLCASSLAGRSPLHFGNGTRLTVT.

For this clone: The read falls 3 residues short of the CDR3 end, and the missing part is taken from the germline J gene. This chain links TRBV6-4 with TRBJ2-2; 7 nucleotides line up with TRBD2. From germline, CDR1 is MRHNA and CDR2 SNTAGT. This CDR3 has 15 amino acids. The junction had 5 bases not matched to a gene; V was cut back by 6 bases and J by 1 base. The sequenced CDR3 bases are TGTGCCAGCAGGTACGGGGGGATGAACACCGGGGAG. Translating it yields CASRYGGMNTGE. The full CDR3 sequence reads CASRYGGMNTGELFF.